The clone carrying this TCR beta chain showed up many times. What it recognizes is unknown. Time point: newly diagnosed GD, antithyroid drugs for less than 3 months. Following extraction of RNA from PBMCs, that RNA was used to make the TCR library. This sample was taken from a study of regulatory T cells in long-lasting Graves disease. The study's findings and limits: Patients with persistent disease showed a bias toward TRBV28, TRBJ1-2 and TRBJ2-5.

Germline CDR1 and CDR2: SGHRS and YFSETQ. This CDR3 region has 15 residues. Between the trimmed V and J ends, which lost 4 bases and 6 bases, there was a span of 19 bases. Arm-PCR with iRepertoire HTBI primers amplified the CDR3 regions for these TCR beta libraries. TCRdb fed the multiplex PCR reads into MiXCR, producing one record per CDR3 protein. The profile shows about 450,000 distinct CDR3 sequences, around 15% of them singletons. This same sample was also part of a study on T cells in Graves' hyperthyroidism and ophthalmopathy. From that paper: It was uncontrolled infection, other autoimmune disease, pregnancy or lactation that excluded patients.

The rearrangement joins TRBV5-1 to TRBJ1-2, with D perhaps TRBD1 (5 bases). This receptor was taken from a woman aged 45 to 65 with Graves disease. Sequencing used peripheral blood mononuclear cells (PBMCs), obtained at new diagnosis, from a patient treated with antithyroid drugs. For the CDR3, the DNA is TGCGCCAGCAGCCTCGAATTAGACAGCAACAATGGCTACACCTTC. The encoded protein is CASSLELDSNNGYTF.